Reported below is one T cell receptor (beta chain). Its specificity is unknown. Terminally differentiated effector memory CD45RA+ cells were left out of the naive CD8 fraction, which was CD45RO-negative and positively selected for CCR7. Adults of Caucasian background living in Nashville, Tennessee made up all donors. The source of the sample is a study of shared clonotypes between healthy human individuals. Per the original data handling: ImmunoSEQ gave junction-only sequences without quality scores, so filtering differed. The data were produced by immunoSEQ multiplex PCR, yet TCRdb's version contains in-frame clones alone and is incomplete. V and J calls plus clone size are reproduced from that table; the DNA served to infer D and trimming. This sample has about 2,100,000 clones, with around 93% found just once. Study outcomes and limitations: The researchers took only blood, and tissue repertoires probably look different.

Trimming took 3 bases from V and 5 from J, leaving 11 bases between them. There are 12 residues in the CDR3. Per germline, CDR1 SQVTM and CDR2 ANQGSEA. This rearrangement joins TRBV29-1 to TRBJ2-7; TRBD1 or TRBD2 may be the D gene (5 bases each). The sample taken for sequencing was naive CD8+ T cells from PBMCs. This sequence was found in a man aged 18 to 30 in good health. Some clones in this sample may be carry-over from other donors' samples. CDR3 bases: TGCAGCGTTGAGGGGGTGGGGGACGAGCAGTACTTC. This codes for CSVEGVGDEQYF.